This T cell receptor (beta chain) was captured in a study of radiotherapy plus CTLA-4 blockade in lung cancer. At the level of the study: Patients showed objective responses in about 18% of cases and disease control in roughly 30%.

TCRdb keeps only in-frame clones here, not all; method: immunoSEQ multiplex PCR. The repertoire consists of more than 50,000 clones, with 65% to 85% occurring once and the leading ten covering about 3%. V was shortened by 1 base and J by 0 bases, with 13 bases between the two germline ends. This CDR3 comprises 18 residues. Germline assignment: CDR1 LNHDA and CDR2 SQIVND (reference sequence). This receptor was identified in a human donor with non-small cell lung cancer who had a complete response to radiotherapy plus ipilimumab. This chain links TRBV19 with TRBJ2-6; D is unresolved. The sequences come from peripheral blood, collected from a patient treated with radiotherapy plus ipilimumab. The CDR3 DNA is TGTGCCAGTAGTATAGGGGCAATACCCTACTCTGGGGCCAACGTCCTGACTTTC. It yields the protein CASSIGAIPYSGANVLTF.